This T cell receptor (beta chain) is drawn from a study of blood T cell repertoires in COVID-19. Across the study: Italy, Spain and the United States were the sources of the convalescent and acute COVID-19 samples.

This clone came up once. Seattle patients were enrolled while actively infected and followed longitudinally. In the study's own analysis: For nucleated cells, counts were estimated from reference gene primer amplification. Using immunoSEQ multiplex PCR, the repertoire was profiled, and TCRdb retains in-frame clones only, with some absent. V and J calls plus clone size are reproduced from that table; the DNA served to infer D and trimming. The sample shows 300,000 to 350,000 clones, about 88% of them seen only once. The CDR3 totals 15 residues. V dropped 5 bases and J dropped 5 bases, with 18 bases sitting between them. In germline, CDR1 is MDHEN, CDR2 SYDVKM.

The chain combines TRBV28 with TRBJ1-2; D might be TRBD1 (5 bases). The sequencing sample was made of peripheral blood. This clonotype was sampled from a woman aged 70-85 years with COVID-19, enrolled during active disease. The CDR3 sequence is CASSLQGLGGYGYTF. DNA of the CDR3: TGTGCCAGCAGTCTGCAAGGTCTGGGGGGGTATGGCTACACCTTC.